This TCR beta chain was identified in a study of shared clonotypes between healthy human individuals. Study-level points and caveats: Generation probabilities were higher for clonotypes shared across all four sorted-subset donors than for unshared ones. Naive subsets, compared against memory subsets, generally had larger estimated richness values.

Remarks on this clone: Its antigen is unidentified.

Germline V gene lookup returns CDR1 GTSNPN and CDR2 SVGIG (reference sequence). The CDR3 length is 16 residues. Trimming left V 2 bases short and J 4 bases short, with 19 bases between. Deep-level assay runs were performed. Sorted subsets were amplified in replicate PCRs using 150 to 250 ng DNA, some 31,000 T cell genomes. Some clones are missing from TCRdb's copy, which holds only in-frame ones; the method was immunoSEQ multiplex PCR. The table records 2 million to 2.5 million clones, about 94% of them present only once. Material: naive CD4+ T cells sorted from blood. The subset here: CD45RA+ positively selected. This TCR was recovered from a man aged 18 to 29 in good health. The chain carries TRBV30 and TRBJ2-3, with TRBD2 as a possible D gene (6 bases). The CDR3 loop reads CAWSPWGVGFADTQYF. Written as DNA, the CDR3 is TGTGCCTGGAGTCCCTGGGGGGTCGGCTTCGCAGATACGCAGTATTTT.